What follows is one T cell receptor beta chain and its context. What it binds is not known. These data come from a study of regulatory T cells in long-lasting Graves disease. Study conclusions and caveats: Newly diagnosed patients had higher TCR diversity than persistent Graves' patients did. Patients with persistent disease shared under 3,500 public clonotypes, outpacing the 966 shared by new patients. Since the sample size was small, accuracy may have been reduced.

The CDR3 spans 16 residues. Per germline, CDR1 SGDLS and CDR2 YYNGEE. With V trimmed by 0 bases and J by 3 bases, 3 bases remained unmatched. Libraries of TCR beta came from iRepertoire HTBI primers plus Arm-PCR of CDR3 regions. In TCRdb, the multiplex PCR reads were re-called with MiXCR into one record per CDR3 protein. Seen here are 650,000 to 850,000 distinct CDR3 sequences, about 32% observed once, and the top ten hold under 50%. Time point defined: persistent/refractory GD, antithyroid drugs over 5 years with positive TRAb. RNA extracted from PBMCs served as the sequencing template. The genes are TRBV9 and TRBJ2-7; 13 bases match TRBD2. The sample consisted of peripheral blood mononuclear cells (PBMCs), taken when the disease was refractory, from a patient treated with antithyroid drugs. This receptor was identified in a female donor with Graves disease. The DNA for the CDR3 is TGTGCCAGCAGCGTAGGGACTAGCGGGAGTCGCTACGAGCAGTACTTC. Protein product: CASSVGTSGSRYEQYF.